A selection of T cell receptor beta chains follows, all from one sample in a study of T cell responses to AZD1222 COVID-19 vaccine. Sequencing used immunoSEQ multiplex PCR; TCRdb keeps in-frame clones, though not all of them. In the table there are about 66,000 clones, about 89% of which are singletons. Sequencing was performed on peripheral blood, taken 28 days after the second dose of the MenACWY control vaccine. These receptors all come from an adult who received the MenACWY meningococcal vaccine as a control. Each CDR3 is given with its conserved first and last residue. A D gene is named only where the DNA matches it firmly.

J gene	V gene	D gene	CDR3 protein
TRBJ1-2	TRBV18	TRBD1	CASSPPVQGASGYTF
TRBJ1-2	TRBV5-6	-	CASLIRQTYGYTF
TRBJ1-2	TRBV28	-	CASSLYRSAVTGGYTF
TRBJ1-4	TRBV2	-	CASSDSATNEKLFF
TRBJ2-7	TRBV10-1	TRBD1	CASRRTGGVTTTSYEQYF
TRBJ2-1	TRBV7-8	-	CASSLIGGHNEQFF
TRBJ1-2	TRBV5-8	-	CAYSPAIYYGYTF
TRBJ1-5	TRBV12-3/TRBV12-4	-	CASAGGYQPQHF
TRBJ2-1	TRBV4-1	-	CASSQDPLGGSYNEQFF
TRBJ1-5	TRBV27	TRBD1	CASSLFSVVQGGNQPQHF
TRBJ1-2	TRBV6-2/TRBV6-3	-	CASSYGHNYGYTF
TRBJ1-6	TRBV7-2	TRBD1	CASSLGTAGSPLHF
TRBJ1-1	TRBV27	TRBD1	CASTPGRGRVNTEAFF
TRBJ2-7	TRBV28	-	CASSLGEPPYEQYF
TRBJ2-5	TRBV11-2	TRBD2	CASSLRSGTTFGETQYF